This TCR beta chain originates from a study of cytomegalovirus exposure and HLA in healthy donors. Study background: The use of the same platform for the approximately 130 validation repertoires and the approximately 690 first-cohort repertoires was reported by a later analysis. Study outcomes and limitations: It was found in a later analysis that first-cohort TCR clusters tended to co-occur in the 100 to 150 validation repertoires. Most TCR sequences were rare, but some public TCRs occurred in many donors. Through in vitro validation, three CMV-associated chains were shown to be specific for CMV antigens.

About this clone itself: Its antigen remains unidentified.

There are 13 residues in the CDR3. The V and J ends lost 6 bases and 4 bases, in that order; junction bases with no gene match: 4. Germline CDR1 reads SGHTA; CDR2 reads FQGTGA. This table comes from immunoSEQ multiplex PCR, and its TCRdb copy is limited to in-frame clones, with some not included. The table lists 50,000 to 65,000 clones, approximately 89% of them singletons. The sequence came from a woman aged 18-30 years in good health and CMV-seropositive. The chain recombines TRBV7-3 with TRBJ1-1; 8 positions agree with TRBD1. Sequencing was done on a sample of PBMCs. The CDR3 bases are TGTGCCAGCAGGCAGGGGGCCGCCACTGAAGCTTTCTTT. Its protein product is CASRQGAATEAFF.